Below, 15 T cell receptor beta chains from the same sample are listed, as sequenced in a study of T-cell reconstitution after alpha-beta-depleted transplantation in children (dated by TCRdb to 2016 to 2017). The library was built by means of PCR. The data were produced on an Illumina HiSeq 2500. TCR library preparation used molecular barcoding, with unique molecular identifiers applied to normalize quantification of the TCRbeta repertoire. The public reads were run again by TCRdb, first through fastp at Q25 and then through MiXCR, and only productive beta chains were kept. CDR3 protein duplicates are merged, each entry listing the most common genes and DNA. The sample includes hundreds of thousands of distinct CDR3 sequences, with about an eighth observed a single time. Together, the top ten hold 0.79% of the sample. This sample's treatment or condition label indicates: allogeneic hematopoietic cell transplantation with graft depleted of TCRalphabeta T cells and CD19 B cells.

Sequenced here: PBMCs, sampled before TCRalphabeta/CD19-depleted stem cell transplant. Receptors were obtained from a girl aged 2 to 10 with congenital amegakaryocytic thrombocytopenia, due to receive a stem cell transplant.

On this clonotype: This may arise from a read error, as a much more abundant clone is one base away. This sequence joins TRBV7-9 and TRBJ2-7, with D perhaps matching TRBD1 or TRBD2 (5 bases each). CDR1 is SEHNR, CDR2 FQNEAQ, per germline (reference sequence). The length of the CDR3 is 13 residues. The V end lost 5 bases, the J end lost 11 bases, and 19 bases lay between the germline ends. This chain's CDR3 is CASSPRTIWREYF. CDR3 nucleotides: TGTGCCAGCAGCCCAAGGACAATCTGGCGGGAGTACTTC. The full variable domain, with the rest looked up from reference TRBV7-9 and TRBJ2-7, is DTGVSQNPRHKITKRGQNVTFRCDPISEHNRLYWYRQTLGQGPEFLTYFQNEAQLEKSRLLSDRFSAERPKGSFSTLEIQRTEQGDSAMYLCASSPRTIWREYFGPGTRLTVT.

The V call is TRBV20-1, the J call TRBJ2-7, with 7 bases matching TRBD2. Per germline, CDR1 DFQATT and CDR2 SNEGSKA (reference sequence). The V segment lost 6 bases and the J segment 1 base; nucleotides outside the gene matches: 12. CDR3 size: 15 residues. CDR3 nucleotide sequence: TGCAGTGCCGGGGGGATACTAGCGACTTCCTACGAGCAGTACTTC. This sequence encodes CSAGGILATSYEQYF.

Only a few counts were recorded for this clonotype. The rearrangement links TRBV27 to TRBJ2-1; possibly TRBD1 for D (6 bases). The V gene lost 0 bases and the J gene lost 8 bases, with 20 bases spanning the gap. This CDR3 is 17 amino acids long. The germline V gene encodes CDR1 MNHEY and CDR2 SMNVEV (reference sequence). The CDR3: CASSLSFGWGLVHEQFF. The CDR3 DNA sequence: TGTGCCAGCAGTTTATCTTTCGGCTGGGGGCTAGTCCATGAGCAGTTCTTC.

CDR3: CASSLILAGVPDTQYF. The CDR3, as DNA: TGCGCCAGCAGCTTGATACTAGCGGGAGTACCAGATACGCAGTATTTT. This chain connects TRBV5-1 to TRBJ2-3; 11 bases align to TRBD2. Germline CDR1 reads SGHRS; CDR2 reads YFSETQ. The ends lost 1 base at V and 4 bases at J; junction bases unmatched: 5. The CDR3 contains 16 residues. The complete variable domain, with remaining parts taken from reference TRBV5-1 and TRBJ2-3, reads KAGVTQTPRYLIKTRGQQVTLSCSPISGHRSVSWYQQTPGQGLQFLFEYFSETQRNKGNFPGRFSGRQFSNSRSEMNVSTLELGDSALYLCASSLILAGVPDTQYFGPGTRLTVL.

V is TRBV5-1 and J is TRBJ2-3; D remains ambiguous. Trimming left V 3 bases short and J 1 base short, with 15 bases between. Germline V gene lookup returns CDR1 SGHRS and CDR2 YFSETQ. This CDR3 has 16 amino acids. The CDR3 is CASSSAIAPGTDTQYF. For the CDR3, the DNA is TGCGCCAGCAGCTCGGCGATCGCTCCCGGCACAGATACGCAGTATTTT.

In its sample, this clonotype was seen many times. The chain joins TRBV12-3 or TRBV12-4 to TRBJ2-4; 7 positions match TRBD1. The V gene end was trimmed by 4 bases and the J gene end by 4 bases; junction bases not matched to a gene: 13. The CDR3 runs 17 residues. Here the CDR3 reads CASSYSPGTVRKNIQYF. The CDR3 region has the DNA TGTGCCAGCAGTTACTCTCCTGGGACAGTAAGGAAAAACATTCAGTACTTC.

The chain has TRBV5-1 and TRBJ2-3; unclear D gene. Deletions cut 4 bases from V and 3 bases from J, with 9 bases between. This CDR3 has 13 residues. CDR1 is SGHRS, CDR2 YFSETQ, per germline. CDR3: CASSTPRTDTQYF. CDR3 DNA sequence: TGCGCCAGCAGCACGCCCCGTACAGATACGCAGTATTTT.

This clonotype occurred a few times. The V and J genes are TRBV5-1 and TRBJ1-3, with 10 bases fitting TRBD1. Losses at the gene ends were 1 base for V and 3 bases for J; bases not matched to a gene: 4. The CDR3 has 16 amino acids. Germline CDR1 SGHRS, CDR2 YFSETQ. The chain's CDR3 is CASSLTGQGIGNTIYF. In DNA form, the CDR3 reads TGCGCCAGCAGCTTGACGGGACAGGGGATTGGAAACACCATATATTTT.

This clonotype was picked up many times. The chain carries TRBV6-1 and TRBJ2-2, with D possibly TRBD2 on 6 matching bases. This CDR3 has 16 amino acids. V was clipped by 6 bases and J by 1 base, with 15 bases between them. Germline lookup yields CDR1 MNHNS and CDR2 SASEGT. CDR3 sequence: CASSRRLEVNTGELFF. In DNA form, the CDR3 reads TGTGCCAGCAGCCGCAGACTAGAAGTGAACACCGGGGAGCTGTTTTTT.

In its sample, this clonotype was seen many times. CDR3 region: CSTRTSGFNEQFF. In DNA, the CDR3 is TGCAGCACGCGGACTAGCGGATTCAATGAGCAGTTCTTC. The chain uses TRBV20-1 and TRBJ2-1; 10 bases are shared with TRBD2. Per germline, CDR1 DFQATT and CDR2 SNEGSKA (reference sequence). The CDR3 has 13 residues.

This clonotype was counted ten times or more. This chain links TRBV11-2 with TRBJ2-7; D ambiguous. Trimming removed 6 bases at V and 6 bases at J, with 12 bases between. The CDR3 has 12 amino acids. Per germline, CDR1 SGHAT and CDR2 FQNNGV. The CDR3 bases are TGTGCCAGCAGTCAAGGTAGAGCCGAGCAGTACTTC. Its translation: CASSQGRAEQYF.

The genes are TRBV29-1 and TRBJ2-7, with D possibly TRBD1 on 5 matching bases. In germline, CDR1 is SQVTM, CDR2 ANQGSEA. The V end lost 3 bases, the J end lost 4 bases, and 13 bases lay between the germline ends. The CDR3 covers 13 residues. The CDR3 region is CSVDTGHGYEQYF. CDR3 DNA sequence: TGCAGCGTTGATACCGGACACGGATACGAGCAGTACTTC.

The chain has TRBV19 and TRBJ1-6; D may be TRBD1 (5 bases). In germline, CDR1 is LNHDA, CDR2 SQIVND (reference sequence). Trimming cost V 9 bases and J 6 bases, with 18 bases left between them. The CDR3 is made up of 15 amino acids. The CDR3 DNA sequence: TGTGCCAGCAGATTCCTTTGGAGGGGTAATTCACCCCTCCACTTT. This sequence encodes CASRFLWRGNSPLHF.

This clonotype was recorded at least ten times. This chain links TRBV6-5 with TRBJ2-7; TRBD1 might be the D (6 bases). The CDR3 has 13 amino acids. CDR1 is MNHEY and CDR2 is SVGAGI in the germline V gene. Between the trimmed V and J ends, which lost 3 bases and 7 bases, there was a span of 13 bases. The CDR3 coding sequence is TGTGCCAGCAGTTATCTACAGGGCGGTGAGCAGTACTTC. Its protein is CASSYLQGGEQYF.

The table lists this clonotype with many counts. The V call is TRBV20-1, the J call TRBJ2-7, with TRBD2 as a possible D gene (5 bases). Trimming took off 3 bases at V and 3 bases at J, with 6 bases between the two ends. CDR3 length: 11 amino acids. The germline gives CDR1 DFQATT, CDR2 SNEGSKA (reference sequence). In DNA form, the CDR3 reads TGCAGTGCTAGCGGGATCTACGAGCAGTACTTC. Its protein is CSASGIYEQYF.